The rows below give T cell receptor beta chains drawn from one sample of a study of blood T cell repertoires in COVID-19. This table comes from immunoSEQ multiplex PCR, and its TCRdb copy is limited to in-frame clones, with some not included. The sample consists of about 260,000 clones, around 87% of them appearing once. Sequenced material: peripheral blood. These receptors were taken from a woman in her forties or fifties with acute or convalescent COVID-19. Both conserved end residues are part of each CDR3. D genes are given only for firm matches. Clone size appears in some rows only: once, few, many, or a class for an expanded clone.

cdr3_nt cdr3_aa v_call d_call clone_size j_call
TGTGCCAGCGCAAGCGGGGCAGGTGATACGCAGTATTTT CASASGAGDTQYF TRBV7-3 TRBD2 - TRBJ2-3
TGCGCCAGCAGCCAACCTGGGGCGCCCATCCACGAGCAGTACTTC CASSQPGAPIHEQYF TRBV4-3 - - TRBJ2-7
TGTGCCAGCAGCGTAGCGGAGGAGGATGAGCAGTTCTTC CASSVAEEDEQFF TRBV9 - - TRBJ2-1
TGTGCCAGCAGCACCTTAGGAGCTGGGGAGCTGTTTTTT CASSTLGAGELFF TRBV7-9 - - TRBJ2-2
TGTGCCAGCAGCCCCTTACAGGGGGCGTACGAGCAGTACTTC CASSPLQGAYEQYF TRBV11-2 TRBD1 - TRBJ2-7
TGTGCCAGCATCCCGAGCTCTGGAAACACCATATATTTT CASIPSSGNTIYF TRBV27 - - TRBJ1-3
TGCGCCAGCAGCCAAGTCGGCAGGGTCCTTCAAGAGACCCAGTACTTC CASSQVGRVLQETQYF TRBV4-1 - - TRBJ2-5
TGTGCCAGCAAACAGGGCTCTGGAAACACCATATATTTT CASKQGSGNTIYF TRBV6-5 - - TRBJ1-3
TGTGCCAGCAGCCAAGATTTCAGGGGGCAATATGAGCAGTTCTTC CASSQDFRGQYEQFF TRBV4-2 TRBD1 - TRBJ2-1
TGTGCCAGCAGTTACCGCAGGAGGAGAGGGAACACTGAAGCTTTCTTT CASSYRRRRGNTEAFF TRBV6-2/TRBV6-3 - - TRBJ1-1
TGCAGCGTTGGGCAGGGGGCTGACGGCTACACCTTC CSVGQGADGYTF TRBV29-1 TRBD1 - TRBJ1-2
TGTGCCAGCTCACCGCCGGGGACACCCCACGTGCCCCAGCATTTT CASSPPGTPHVPQHF TRBV18 - - TRBJ1-5
TGTGCCAGCAGCCTCGACAGGGGCCAAGAGACCCAGTACTTC CASSLDRGQETQYF TRBV28 TRBD1 - TRBJ2-5
TGCGCCAGCAGCCCAGGACTAGCGGGAATTGGAGAGACCCAGTACTTC CASSPGLAGIGETQYF TRBV4-1 TRBD2 - TRBJ2-5
TGTGCCAGCAGTGCAGCAGGGGCCCCCAGGACTAGCGGGAACTTATACGAGCAGTACTTC CASSAAGAPRTSGNLYEQYF TRBV28 TRBD2 once TRBJ2-7
TGCGCCAGCAGCCAACGACAGGGTGTCACACAGGAGACCCAGTACTTC CASSQRQGVTQETQYF TRBV4-1 TRBD1 - TRBJ2-5
TGCGCCAGCAGCCAGGACAGTGTCGCCTACAATGAGCAGTTCTTC CASSQDSVAYNEQFF TRBV5-1 - - TRBJ2-1
TGTGCCAGCAGTCCCCGCCAGGGCCGGGGGGTCGACGAGCAGTACTTC CASSPRQGRGVDEQYF TRBV28 TRBD2 - TRBJ2-7
TGTGCCAGCAGCGCCCTGACAGCCAACACTGAAGCTTTCTTT CASSALTANTEAFF TRBV9 - - TRBJ1-1
TGTGCCAGCAGTTACAGGGAGGCTGGCACAGATACGCAGTATTTT CASSYREAGTDTQYF TRBV6-5 - - TRBJ2-3
TGTGCCAGCAGTTTGGACAGGGACAGAAACACCATATATTTT CASSLDRDRNTIYF TRBV27 TRBD1 once TRBJ1-3
TGTGCCAGCAGCCAAGATATACGACTAGCGGGAGAGGACGAGCAGTACTTC CASSQDIRLAGEDEQYF TRBV14 TRBD2 - TRBJ2-7
TGTGCCAGCAGCCAAGATCCACAGGCTAACTATGGCTACACCTTC CASSQDPQANYGYTF TRBV4-2 - - TRBJ1-2
TGTGCCAGCAGCTCGGGGAGGAACACTGAAGCTTTCTTT CASSSGRNTEAFF TRBV7-3 - - TRBJ1-1
TGTGCCAGCAGCCCCGGACTAGCGGGAGTAACAGATACGCAGTATTTT CASSPGLAGVTDTQYF TRBV7-3 TRBD2 - TRBJ2-3
TGTGCCACCAGTGCCCCAGGGGGTCTACGAGGCTATGGCTACACCTTC CATSAPGGLRGYGYTF TRBV24-1 TRBD1 - TRBJ1-2